This entry is about one T cell receptor (beta chain). Its antigen is not identified. These data are taken from a study of T cells expressing NK-cell markers. For the study at large: According to the study, TCR beta repertoires originated from sorted CD3+CD56+NKG2C+, CD3+CD56+NKG2C- and CD3+CD56-NKG2C+ T cells.

TCRdb re-called the 5' RACE reads and shows each CDR3 protein once, DNA omitted. This sample's table has about 150,000 distinct CDR3 sequences. Study-level points and caveats: Expanded NKG2C+ T cell clones were not confirmed as HCMV-specific. The CD3+CD56-NKG2C+ fraction of a few donors was also led by these clonotypes. Each of about 6 donors carried dominant NKG2C+ clonotypes accounting for about 1.0-7.5% of CD8+ T cells.

The CDR3 spans 17 residues. Germline-derived CDR1 and CDR2 are SGHRS and YFSETQ. The V gene is TRBV5-1, the J gene TRBJ2-3; TCRdb reports TRBD1, a call that lacks DNA to check it against. Sample: blood T cells: a sorted CD56 or NKG2C T cell subset, CD4+ or CD8+ T cells, or bulk PBMC T cells (not recorded which). This clonotype was obtained from a woman aged 50 to 65 in good health. The CDR3 here is CASSLEGTGALHDTQYF.